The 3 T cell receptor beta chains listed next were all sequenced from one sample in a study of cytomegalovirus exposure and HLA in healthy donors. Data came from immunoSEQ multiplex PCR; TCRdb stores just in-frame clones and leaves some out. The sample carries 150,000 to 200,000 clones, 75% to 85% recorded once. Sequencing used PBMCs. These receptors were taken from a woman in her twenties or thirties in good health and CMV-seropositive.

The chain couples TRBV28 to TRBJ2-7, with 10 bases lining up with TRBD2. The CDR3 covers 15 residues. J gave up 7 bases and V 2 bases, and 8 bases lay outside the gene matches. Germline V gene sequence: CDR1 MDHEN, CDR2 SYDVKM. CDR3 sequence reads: CASSLPAGGPAEQYF. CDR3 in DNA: TGTGCCAGCAGTTTACCAGCGGGAGGGCCGGCAGAGCAGTACTTC.

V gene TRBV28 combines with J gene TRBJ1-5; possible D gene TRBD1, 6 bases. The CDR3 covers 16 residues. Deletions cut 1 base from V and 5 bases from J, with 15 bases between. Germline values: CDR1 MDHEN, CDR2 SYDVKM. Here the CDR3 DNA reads TGTGCCAGCAGTTTATATAGGGGGTTCCAGTATCAGCCCCAGCATTTT. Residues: CASSLYRGFQYQPQHF.

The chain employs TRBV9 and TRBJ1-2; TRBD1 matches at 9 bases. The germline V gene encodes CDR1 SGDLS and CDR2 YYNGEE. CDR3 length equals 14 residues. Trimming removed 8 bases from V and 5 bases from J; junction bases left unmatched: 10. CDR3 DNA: TGTGCCAGTGAACCCGGACAGGGGCGGTATGGCTACACCTTC. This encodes CASEPGQGRYGYTF.